This is a list of T cell receptor beta chains from one sample in a study of T cell changes during pregnancy in multiple sclerosis. Repertoires were generated with immunoSEQ multiplex PCR, while TCRdb's copy carries only in-frame clones and drops some. Of 35,000 to 50,000 clones listed, around 80% are singletons. Sequencing was performed on CD4+ T cells from peripheral blood mononuclear cells, taken before pregnancy. All receptors derive from a female donor with multiple sclerosis, enrolled in a pregnancy study. Both conserved end residues are part of each CDR3. The D gene is left open where the match is weak. Part of the rows lack a size; the others show once, few, many or a class for expanded clones.

d_call: TRBD1
v_call: TRBV30
clone_size: -
j_call: TRBJ2-5
cdr3_aa: CAWRKGQIQETQYF
cdr3_nt: TGTGCCTGGAGAAAGGGACAGATCCAAGAGACCCAGTACTTC

d_call: -
v_call: TRBV28
clone_size: few
j_call: TRBJ1-6
cdr3_aa: CASITTQNSPLHF
cdr3_nt: TGTGCCAGTATTACAACACAGAATTCACCCCTCCACTTT

d_call: TRBD2
v_call: TRBV5-1
clone_size: -
j_call: TRBJ2-5
cdr3_aa: CASSFRGSGETQYF
cdr3_nt: TGCGCCAGCAGCTTCCGTGGTAGCGGGGAGACCCAGTACTTC

d_call: TRBD1
v_call: TRBV27
clone_size: -
j_call: TRBJ2-7
cdr3_aa: CASRKTGSHEQYF
cdr3_nt: TGTGCCAGCAGAAAGACAGGGTCCCACGAGCAGTACTTC

d_call: -
v_call: TRBV2
clone_size: few
j_call: TRBJ1-1
cdr3_aa: CASSPQGAEAFF
cdr3_nt: TGTGCCAGCAGCCCACAGGGCGCTGAAGCTTTCTTT

d_call: -
v_call: TRBV11-2
clone_size: -
j_call: TRBJ2-2
cdr3_aa: CASSLGILVGGGELFF
cdr3_nt: TGTGCCAGCAGCTTAGGAATACTAGTGGGCGGCGGGGAGCTGTTTTTT

d_call: -
v_call: TRBV7-3
clone_size: few
j_call: TRBJ2-2
cdr3_aa: CASSIGFTGELFF
cdr3_nt: TGTGCCAGCAGCATCGGGTTTACCGGGGAGCTGTTTTTT

d_call: -
v_call: TRBV12-5
clone_size: -
j_call: TRBJ1-1
cdr3_aa: CASGPSTKGNTEAFF
cdr3_nt: TGTGCTAGTGGGCCATCGACAAAGGGGAATACTGAAGCTTTCTTT

d_call: TRBD1
v_call: TRBV18
clone_size: few
j_call: TRBJ2-7
cdr3_aa: CASSPLGRGQGNEQYF
cdr3_nt: TGTGCCAGCTCACCGTTAGGCCGCGGACAGGGAAACGAGCAGTACTTC

d_call: -
v_call: TRBV6-5
clone_size: once
j_call: TRBJ2-4
cdr3_aa: CASSYLGEWNIQYF
cdr3_nt: TGTGCCAGCAGTTACCTCGGGGAATGGAACATTCAGTACTTC

d_call: TRBD2
v_call: TRBV11-2
clone_size: few
j_call: TRBJ2-5
cdr3_aa: CASSLSTSAETQYF
cdr3_nt: TGTGCCAGCAGCTTAAGCACTAGCGCAGAGACCCAGTACTTC

d_call: -
v_call: TRBV7-9
clone_size: -
j_call: TRBJ2-7
cdr3_aa: CASSRFSSLYEQYF
cdr3_nt: TGTGCCAGCAGCCGCTTTAGCAGCCTTTACGAGCAGTACTTC

d_call: -
v_call: TRBV19
clone_size: -
j_call: TRBJ1-3
cdr3_aa: CASSIDAANIPGNTIYF
cdr3_nt: TGTGCCAGTAGTATAGATGCGGCGAACATCCCTGGAAACACCATATATTTT

d_call: TRBD1
v_call: TRBV5-1
clone_size: -
j_call: TRBJ1-2
cdr3_aa: CASSPGQGWGYTF
cdr3_nt: TGTGCCAGCAGCCCCGGACAGGGATGGGGCTACACCTTC

d_call: TRBD2
v_call: TRBV27
clone_size: -
j_call: TRBJ2-7
cdr3_aa: CASALGTSGRYEQYF
cdr3_nt: TGTGCCAGCGCCCTAGGGACTAGCGGGAGATACGAGCAGTACTTC

d_call: -
v_call: TRBV5-6
clone_size: few
j_call: TRBJ1-3
cdr3_aa: CASSSPGGGNTIYF
cdr3_nt: TGTGCCAGCAGCTCCCCCGGGGGTGGAAACACCATATATTTT

d_call: -
v_call: TRBV2
clone_size: -
j_call: TRBJ1-5
cdr3_aa: CASSPDSQPQHF
cdr3_nt: TGTGCCAGCAGTCCTGACAGTCAGCCCCAGCATTTT

d_call: -
v_call: TRBV9
clone_size: -
j_call: TRBJ1-6
cdr3_aa: CASSSAGSGNSPLHF
cdr3_nt: TGTGCCAGCAGCTCCGCGGGGTCTGGGAATTCACCCCTCCACTTT

d_call: -
v_call: TRBV6-1
clone_size: -
j_call: TRBJ2-5
cdr3_aa: CASSEVLYRVRGQETQYF
cdr3_nt: TGTGCCAGCAGTGAAGTATTGTACAGGGTAAGGGGCCAAGAGACCCAGTACTTC

d_call: -
v_call: TRBV9
clone_size: -
j_call: TRBJ2-7
cdr3_aa: CASSELPGLPYEQYF
cdr3_nt: TGTGCCAGCAGCGAGCTACCGGGACTCCCCTACGAGCAGTACTTC

d_call: -
v_call: TRBV6-5
clone_size: -
j_call: TRBJ1-5
cdr3_aa: CASKPGLSNQPQHF
cdr3_nt: TGTGCCAGCAAACCAGGGTTGAGCAATCAGCCCCAGCATTTT

d_call: TRBD1
v_call: TRBV6-1
clone_size: -
j_call: TRBJ1-3
cdr3_aa: CASSETHRGARGNTIYF
cdr3_nt: TGTGCCAGCAGCGAAACCCACAGGGGGGCCAGGGGAAACACCATATATTTT

d_call: TRBD1
v_call: TRBV6-5
clone_size: -
j_call: TRBJ2-7
cdr3_aa: CASSYSLDRHYEQYF
cdr3_nt: TGTGCCAGCAGTTACTCGTTGGACAGGCACTACGAGCAGTACTTC

d_call: TRBD2
v_call: TRBV11-2
clone_size: once
j_call: TRBJ2-1
cdr3_aa: CASSPGLAGYNEQFF
cdr3_nt: TGTGCCAGCAGCCCTGGACTAGCGGGATACAATGAGCAGTTCTTC

d_call: -
v_call: TRBV30
clone_size: few
j_call: TRBJ1-1
cdr3_aa: CAWSVQGNTEAFF
cdr3_nt: TGTGCCTGGAGTGTTCAGGGGAACACTGAAGCTTTCTTT

d_call: TRBD1
v_call: TRBV7-9
clone_size: -
j_call: TRBJ1-1
cdr3_aa: CASSYRDRGTEAFF
cdr3_nt: TGTGCCAGCAGCTACCGGGACAGGGGCACTGAAGCTTTCTTT

d_call: TRBD1
v_call: TRBV30
clone_size: -
j_call: TRBJ2-7
cdr3_aa: CALNSGTGGYEQYF
cdr3_nt: TGTGCCTTAAATTCCGGGACAGGGGGCTACGAGCAGTACTTC

d_call: TRBD2
v_call: TRBV18
clone_size: -
j_call: TRBJ2-7
cdr3_aa: CASSPVRAAGTYEQYF
cdr3_nt: TGTGCCAGCTCACCAGTGAGGGCAGCGGGAACCTACGAGCAGTACTTC

d_call: -
v_call: TRBV2
clone_size: -
j_call: TRBJ2-1
cdr3_aa: CASRQETGFSNEQFF
cdr3_nt: TGTGCCAGCAGGCAAGAAACAGGATTCTCCAATGAGCAGTTCTTC

d_call: -
v_call: TRBV15
clone_size: few
j_call: TRBJ1-3
cdr3_aa: CATSRVHSGNTIYF
cdr3_nt: TGTGCCACCAGCAGAGTTCACAGTGGAAACACCATATATTTT

d_call: -
v_call: TRBV4-2
clone_size: medium-sized
j_call: TRBJ2-7
cdr3_aa: CASSQEGAAAFSYEQYF
cdr3_nt: TGTGCCAGCAGCCAAGAAGGAGCAGCAGCCTTCTCCTACGAGCAGTACTTC

d_call: TRBD1
v_call: TRBV28
clone_size: -
j_call: TRBJ1-2
cdr3_aa: CASSLGTGMTF
cdr3_nt: TGTGCCAGCAGTTTGGGGACAGGTATGACCTTC

d_call: TRBD1
v_call: TRBV4-2
clone_size: -
j_call: TRBJ1-2
cdr3_aa: CASSHPTGTGRLRDRLRGYTF
cdr3_nt: TGTGCCAGCAGCCACCCGACCGGGACAGGGCGCCTAAGGGATCGACTTCGAGGCTACACCTTC

d_call: -
v_call: TRBV7-9
clone_size: -
j_call: TRBJ1-1
cdr3_aa: CASSLDLANTEAFF
cdr3_nt: TGTGCCAGCAGCTTAGATTTGGCGAACACTGAAGCTTTCTTT

d_call: TRBD2
v_call: TRBV9
clone_size: -
j_call: TRBJ2-3
cdr3_aa: CASSRWGAGVDTQYF
cdr3_nt: TGTGCCAGCTCCCGCTGGGGAGCGGGGGTGGATACGCAGTATTTT

d_call: -
v_call: TRBV19
clone_size: -
j_call: TRBJ2-3
cdr3_aa: CASSRQSQGMGYTQYF
cdr3_nt: TGTGCCAGTAGCAGGCAGAGTCAGGGGATGGGGTATACGCAGTATTTT

d_call: TRBD1
v_call: TRBV6-6
clone_size: -
j_call: TRBJ1-1
cdr3_aa: CASSYSGQGAGAFF
cdr3_nt: TGTGCCAGCAGTTACTCGGGACAGGGGGCCGGAGCTTTCTTT

d_call: TRBD1
v_call: TRBV19
clone_size: -
j_call: TRBJ2-2
cdr3_aa: CASSWGQGVTGELFF
cdr3_nt: TGTGCCAGTAGTTGGGGGCAGGGGGTGACCGGGGAGCTGTTTTTT

d_call: -
v_call: TRBV6-1
clone_size: -
j_call: TRBJ1-2
cdr3_aa: CASSEQRQYGYTF
cdr3_nt: TGTGCCAGCAGTGAGCAGCGGCAGTATGGCTACACCTTC

d_call: TRBD2
v_call: TRBV7-2
clone_size: -
j_call: TRBJ2-5
cdr3_aa: CASSLVPGLAGGETQYF
cdr3_nt: TGTGCCAGCAGCTTAGTCCCCGGACTAGCGGGGGGAGAGACCCAGTACTTC

d_call: -
v_call: TRBV6-5
clone_size: -
j_call: TRBJ1-5
cdr3_aa: CASSYSRWGNQPQHF
cdr3_nt: TGTGCCAGCAGTTACTCGAGGTGGGGCAATCAGCCCCAGCATTTT

d_call: TRBD1
v_call: TRBV7-7
clone_size: -
j_call: TRBJ2-1
cdr3_aa: CASSPGTGYNEQFF
cdr3_nt: TGTGCCAGCAGCCCCGGGACAGGATACAATGAGCAGTTCTTC

d_call: -
v_call: TRBV23-1
clone_size: -
j_call: TRBJ1-2
cdr3_aa: CASSQNGVGVFDYGYTF
cdr3_nt: TGCGCCAGCAGTCAAAATGGTGTCGGGGTATTCGACTATGGCTACACCTTC

d_call: -
v_call: TRBV7-9
clone_size: -
j_call: TRBJ1-1
cdr3_aa: CASSLGEVNTEAFF
cdr3_nt: TGTGCCAGCAGCTTAGGGGAGGTGAACACTGAAGCTTTCTTT

d_call: TRBD1
v_call: TRBV7-2
clone_size: -
j_call: TRBJ2-1
cdr3_aa: CASSRPDRGLRNEQFF
cdr3_nt: TGTGCCAGCAGCCGGCCCGACAGGGGGCTTCGTAATGAGCAGTTCTTC

d_call: -
v_call: TRBV27
clone_size: -
j_call: TRBJ2-7
cdr3_aa: CASSLTYRDEQYF
cdr3_nt: TGTGCCAGCAGTTTAACCTATAGAGACGAGCAGTACTTC

d_call: TRBD1
v_call: TRBV4-2
clone_size: -
j_call: TRBJ2-1
cdr3_aa: CASSQERLPGQGLWNEQFF
cdr3_nt: TGTGCCAGCAGCCAAGAAAGACTACCGGGACAGGGACTGTGGAATGAGCAGTTCTTC

d_call: TRBD1
v_call: TRBV19
clone_size: -
j_call: TRBJ2-4
cdr3_aa: CASSIYRGAYIQYF
cdr3_nt: TGTGCCAGTAGTATTTACAGGGGGGCGTACATTCAGTACTTC

d_call: TRBD2
v_call: TRBV5-6
clone_size: -
j_call: TRBJ2-3
cdr3_aa: CASSLARDSGSTDTQYF
cdr3_nt: TGTGCCAGCAGTCTTGCCAGAGATAGCGGGAGTACAGATACGCAGTATTTT

d_call: TRBD2
v_call: TRBV5-4
clone_size: -
j_call: TRBJ2-7
cdr3_aa: CASSRAGGKHEQYF
cdr3_nt: TGTGCCAGCAGCCGGGCGGGGGGGAAGCACGAGCAGTACTTC